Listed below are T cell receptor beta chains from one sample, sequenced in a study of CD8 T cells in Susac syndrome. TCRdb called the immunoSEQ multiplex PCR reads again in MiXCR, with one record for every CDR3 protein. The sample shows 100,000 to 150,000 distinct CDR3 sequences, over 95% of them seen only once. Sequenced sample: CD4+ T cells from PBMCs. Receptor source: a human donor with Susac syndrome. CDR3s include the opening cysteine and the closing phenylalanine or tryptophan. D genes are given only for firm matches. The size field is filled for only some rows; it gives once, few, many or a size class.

CDR3 protein: CAWSVRLAGPGELFF
CDR3 DNA: TGTGCCTGGAGTGTACGACTAGCGGGACCCGGGGAGCTGTTTTTT
D gene: TRBD2
clone size: .
J gene: TRBJ2-2
V gene: TRBV30

CDR3 protein: CSARDLTGTGATNTIYF
CDR3 DNA: TGCAGTGCTAGAGACCTAACCGGGACAGGGGCTACGAACACCATATATTTT
D gene: TRBD1
clone size: .
J gene: TRBJ1-3
V gene: TRBV20-1

CDR3 protein: CASSFDTSNQPQHF
CDR3 DNA: TGTGCCAGCAGTTTCGACACTAGCAATCAGCCCCAGCATTTT
D gene: .
clone size: .
J gene: TRBJ1-5
V gene: TRBV12-3/TRBV12-4

CDR3 protein: CASSLEGSGTGELFF
CDR3 DNA: TGTGCCAGCAGTTTGGAGGGGAGCGGCACCGGGGAGCTGTTTTTT
D gene: .
clone size: .
J gene: TRBJ2-2
V gene: TRBV28

CDR3 protein: CSARRQNTEAFF
CDR3 DNA: TGCAGTGCTAGGCGACAGAACACTGAAGCTTTCTTT
D gene: .
clone size: few
J gene: TRBJ1-1
V gene: TRBV20-1

CDR3 protein: CASSQGVGTAETQYF
CDR3 DNA: TGTGCCAGCAGCCAAGGGGTCGGCACGGCAGAGACCCAGTACTTC
D gene: .
clone size: once
J gene: TRBJ2-5
V gene: TRBV3-1

CDR3 protein: CATGAQETQYF
CDR3 DNA: TGTGCCACCGGGGCACAAGAGACCCAGTACTTC
D gene: .
clone size: .
J gene: TRBJ2-5
V gene: TRBV24-1

CDR3 protein: CSARGQRAYEQYF
CDR3 DNA: TGCAGTGCGAGAGGACAGCGTGCCTACGAGCAGTACTTC
D gene: .
clone size: .
J gene: TRBJ2-7
V gene: TRBV20-1

CDR3 protein: CASSFGLAETQYF
CDR3 DNA: TGCGCCAGCAGCTTCGGACTAGCGGAGACCCAGTACTTC
D gene: TRBD2
clone size: .
J gene: TRBJ2-5
V gene: TRBV5-1

CDR3 protein: CASSVGVGNQPQHF
CDR3 DNA: TGTGCCAGCAGCGTAGGAGTGGGGAATCAGCCCCAGCATTTT
D gene: .
clone size: .
J gene: TRBJ1-5
V gene: TRBV9

CDR3 protein: CASSRTGYEQYF
CDR3 DNA: TGTGCCAGCAGCCGGACAGGGTACGAGCAGTACTTC
D gene: TRBD1
clone size: few
J gene: TRBJ2-7
V gene: TRBV6-1

CDR3 protein: CASSPRQQGNTGELFF
CDR3 DNA: TGTGCCAGCTCACCAAGGCAACAGGGGAACACCGGGGAGCTGTTTTTT
D gene: .
clone size: .
J gene: TRBJ2-2
V gene: TRBV18

CDR3 protein: CASSRDSGGNQPQHF
CDR3 DNA: TGCGCCAGCAGCCGGGACAGCGGGGGCAATCAGCCCCAGCATTTT
D gene: TRBD1
clone size: .
J gene: TRBJ1-5
V gene: TRBV5-1

CDR3 protein: CASSLGGTKNIQYF
CDR3 DNA: TGTGCCAGCAGCTTAGGGGGGACCAAAAACATTCAGTACTTC
D gene: .
clone size: .
J gene: TRBJ2-4
V gene: TRBV7-8

CDR3 protein: CAWSVTSGADTQYF
CDR3 DNA: TGTGCCTGGAGTGTAACCAGCGGGGCAGATACGCAGTATTTT
D gene: TRBD2
clone size: .
J gene: TRBJ2-3
V gene: TRBV30

CDR3 protein: CASSQGDRGDQETQYF
CDR3 DNA: TGTGCCAGCAGCCAAGGGGACAGGGGGGATCAAGAGACCCAGTACTTC
D gene: TRBD1
clone size: .
J gene: TRBJ2-5
V gene: TRBV4-2

CDR3 protein: CASSWANTEAFF
CDR3 DNA: TGTGCCAGCAGCTGGGCGAACACTGAAGCTTTCTTT
D gene: .
clone size: .
J gene: TRBJ1-1
V gene: TRBV5-6

CDR3 protein: CASSTTPQETQYF
CDR3 DNA: TGTGCCAGCAGCACAACCCCGCAAGAGACCCAGTACTTC
D gene: .
clone size: .
J gene: TRBJ2-5
V gene: TRBV7-2

CDR3 protein: CASSRGTGGNNEQFF
CDR3 DNA: TGTGCCAGCAGCCGAGGGACAGGGGGGAACAATGAGCAGTTCTTC
D gene: TRBD1
clone size: .
J gene: TRBJ2-1
V gene: TRBV3-1

CDR3 protein: CASSVAWTDTGELFF
CDR3 DNA: TGTGCCAGCAGCGTAGCGTGGACGGACACCGGGGAGCTGTTTTTT
D gene: .
clone size: few
J gene: TRBJ2-2
V gene: TRBV9

CDR3 protein: CSAPGLTQETQYF
CDR3 DNA: TGCAGTGCTCCGGGACTAACCCAAGAGACCCAGTACTTC
D gene: TRBD2
clone size: .
J gene: TRBJ2-5
V gene: TRBV20-1

CDR3 protein: CASSLQREFNNEQFF
CDR3 DNA: TGCGCCAGCAGCTTGCAGCGGGAGTTCAACAATGAGCAGTTCTTC
D gene: TRBD2
clone size: .
J gene: TRBJ2-1
V gene: TRBV5-1

CDR3 protein: CASSLLRTGDVSEQYF
CDR3 DNA: TGTGCCAGCAGTTTACTCCGGACAGGGGACGTTAGCGAGCAGTACTTC
D gene: TRBD1
clone size: .
J gene: TRBJ2-7
V gene: TRBV27

CDR3 protein: CASSQEGTSGLEQYF
CDR3 DNA: TGTGCCAGCAGCCAAGAAGGGACTAGCGGGTTAGAGCAGTACTTC
D gene: TRBD2
clone size: .
J gene: TRBJ2-7
V gene: TRBV3-1

CDR3 protein: CASSGRAGVGYEQYF
CDR3 DNA: TGTGCCAGCAGCGGAAGAGCGGGAGTGGGGTACGAGCAGTACTTC
D gene: TRBD2
clone size: .
J gene: TRBJ2-7
V gene: TRBV5-6

CDR3 protein: CASSSNSGRAGSYEQYF
CDR3 DNA: TGTGCCAGCAGTTCCAACAGCGGGAGGGCCGGTAGCTACGAGCAGTACTTC
D gene: TRBD2
clone size: once
J gene: TRBJ2-7
V gene: TRBV6-5

CDR3 protein: CSAFLRSGNEQFF
CDR3 DNA: TGCAGCGCATTCCTCAGATCCGGGAATGAGCAGTTCTTC
D gene: .
clone size: .
J gene: TRBJ2-1
V gene: TRBV29-1

CDR3 protein: CASSQRRAEVYGYTF
CDR3 DNA: TGCGCCAGCAGCCAACGGCGCGCGGAGGTCTATGGCTACACCTTC
D gene: .
clone size: .
J gene: TRBJ1-2
V gene: TRBV4-1

CDR3 protein: CSVTGTGNYGYTF
CDR3 DNA: TGCAGCGTTACCGGGACAGGGAACTATGGCTACACCTTC
D gene: TRBD1
clone size: .
J gene: TRBJ1-2
V gene: TRBV29-1

CDR3 protein: CSVDKKWSSYNEQFF
CDR3 DNA: TGCAGCGTTGATAAAAAATGGAGCTCCTACAATGAGCAGTTCTTC
D gene: .
clone size: .
J gene: TRBJ2-1
V gene: TRBV29-1

CDR3 protein: CSVTGTDSNQPQHF
CDR3 DNA: TGCAGCGTGACCGGGACGGATAGCAATCAGCCCCAGCATTTT
D gene: .
clone size: .
J gene: TRBJ1-5
V gene: TRBV29-1

CDR3 protein: CASSFGGNYGYTF
CDR3 DNA: TGTGCCAGCAGTTTTGGGGGCAACTATGGCTACACCTTC
D gene: .
clone size: few
J gene: TRBJ1-2
V gene: TRBV28

CDR3 protein: CASSLKGGPKNIQYF
CDR3 DNA: TGTGCCAGCAGTTTAAAGGGCGGGCCTAAAAACATTCAGTACTTC
D gene: .
clone size: .
J gene: TRBJ2-4
V gene: TRBV12-3/TRBV12-4

CDR3 protein: CSAERQGYEQYF
CDR3 DNA: TGCAGTGCCGAACGACAGGGCTACGAGCAGTACTTC
D gene: TRBD1
clone size: once
J gene: TRBJ2-7
V gene: TRBV20-1

CDR3 protein: CASSLLGGGRDEQFF
CDR3 DNA: TGCGCCAGCAGCCTCCTAGGGGGCGGGAGGGATGAGCAGTTCTTC
D gene: TRBD2
clone size: .
J gene: TRBJ2-1
V gene: TRBV4-1

CDR3 protein: CASSESGARTTQYF
CDR3 DNA: TGTGCCAGCAGTGAATCCGGGGCCCGAACGACACAGTACTTC
D gene: .
clone size: .
J gene: TRBJ2-7
V gene: TRBV25-1

CDR3 protein: CASSFVAGGETQYF
CDR3 DNA: TGTGCCAGCAGCTTTGTCGCGGGGGGAGAGACCCAGTACTTC
D gene: TRBD2
clone size: .
J gene: TRBJ2-5
V gene: TRBV7-2

CDR3 protein: CASRSGTGGYEQYF
CDR3 DNA: TGTGCCAGCAGGTCCGGGACAGGGGGCTACGAGCAGTACTTC
D gene: TRBD1
clone size: .
J gene: TRBJ2-7
V gene: TRBV12-3/TRBV12-4

CDR3 protein: CATGRPPGDLFLLFEQYF
CDR3 DNA: TGCGCCACCGGTCGCCCTCCCGGGGACCTTTTTCTTCTTTTCGAGCAGTACTTC
D gene: .
clone size: .
J gene: TRBJ2-7
V gene: TRBV5-1

CDR3 protein: CASRGRLPGDDYGYTF
CDR3 DNA: TGTGCCAGCAGAGGCCGCCTCCCAGGGGATGACTATGGCTACACCTTC
D gene: .
clone size: .
J gene: TRBJ1-2
V gene: TRBV5-4

CDR3 protein: CSAGSGGDAFF
CDR3 DNA: TGCAGTGCGGGAAGCGGGGGGGACGCTTTCTTT
D gene: .
clone size: .
J gene: TRBJ1-1
V gene: TRBV20-1

CDR3 protein: CASSSYPREQFF
CDR3 DNA: TGTGCCAGCAGTTCCTACCCTAGGGAGCAGTTCTTC
D gene: .
clone size: .
J gene: TRBJ2-1
V gene: TRBV12-3/TRBV12-4

CDR3 protein: CASSSSSGQGPNYGYTF
CDR3 DNA: TGTGCCAGCAGTTCCTCATCCGGACAGGGACCTAACTATGGCTACACCTTC
D gene: TRBD1
clone size: .
J gene: TRBJ1-2
V gene: TRBV6-5

CDR3 protein: CSARDSGRTDTQYF
CDR3 DNA: TGCAGTGCTAGAGACAGCGGGAGGACAGATACGCAGTATTTT
D gene: TRBD2
clone size: .
J gene: TRBJ2-3
V gene: TRBV20-1

CDR3 protein: CASSLQGYEQYF
CDR3 DNA: TGTGCCAGCAGCTTACAGGGCTACGAGCAGTACTTC
D gene: .
clone size: few
J gene: TRBJ2-7
V gene: TRBV11-2

CDR3 protein: CSAILRLARYEQYF
CDR3 DNA: TGCAGTGCTATATTACGACTAGCTCGTTACGAGCAGTACTTC
D gene: TRBD2
clone size: .
J gene: TRBJ2-7
V gene: TRBV20-1

CDR3 protein: CSATDRGLAGANVLTF
CDR3 DNA: TGCAGTGCTACGGACAGGGGGCTAGCTGGGGCCAACGTCCTGACTTTC
D gene: TRBD1
clone size: .
J gene: TRBJ2-6
V gene: TRBV20-1

CDR3 protein: CASSPPGPNTEAFF
CDR3 DNA: TGTGCCAGCTCACCACCGGGCCCGAACACTGAAGCTTTCTTT
D gene: .
clone size: few
J gene: TRBJ1-1
V gene: TRBV18